A selection of T cell receptor beta chains follows, all from one sample in a study of Graves' ophthalmopathy and Graves' hyperthyroidism. MiXCR, run by TCRdb on the multiplex PCR reads, gives a single entry per CDR3 protein. The sample yields almost 750,000 distinct CDR3 sequences, around 40% seen once. The sequenced material came from peripheral blood. These receptors all stem from an adult man with Graves' ophthalmopathy. Each CDR3 is given with its conserved first and last residue. A D gene is named only where the DNA matches it firmly. Clone size is stated in some rows and not others, as once, few, many or a class when expanded.

>-|TRBJ2-5|TRBV20-1|-
CSAPGPMGETQYF
TGCAGTGCCCCGGGGCCCATGGGAGAGACCCAGTACTTC
>-|TRBJ1-1|TRBV5-1|few
CASSLGGLTTEAFF
TGCGCCAGCAGCTTGGGCGGCTTAACGACTGAAGCTTTCTTT
>-|TRBJ1-2|TRBV24-1|few
CATSDLSVLFGGHYGYTF
TGTGCCACCAGTGATTTGTCGGTTTTGTTCGGGGGGCACTATGGCTACACCTTC
>-|TRBJ2-5|TRBV4-1|once
CASSQGPGSAEAQYF
TGCGCCAGCAGCCAAGGGCCCGGGAGCGCGGAGGCCCAGTACTTC
>-|TRBJ1-2|TRBV11-2|many
CASSVGGFYGYTF
TGTGCCAGCAGCGTCGGGGGGTTCTATGGCTACACCTTC
>-|TRBJ2-5|TRBV25-1|many
CASSDALQETQYF
TGTGCCAGCAGTGACGCCTTACAAGAGACCCAGTACTTC
>-|TRBJ1-5|TRBV7-2|-
CASSLYRFGGNQPQHF
TGTGCCAGCAGCTTATACAGGTTCGGCGGCAATCAGCCCCAGCATTTT
>TRBD1|TRBJ2-7|TRBV10-1|many
CASGTGNEQYF
TGCGCCAGCGGGACAGGGAACGAGCAGTACTTC
>-|TRBJ1-4|TRBV7-9|many
CASSRPTTNEKLFF
TGTGCCAGCAGTAGACCTACAACTAATGAAAAACTGTTTTTT
>-|TRBJ2-6|TRBV20-1|-
CRGVQGGNVLTF
TGCAGAGGAGTTCAGGGGGGGAACGTCCTGACTTTC
>TRBD1|TRBJ2-2|TRBV7-9|-
CASSDRERELFF
TGTGCCAGCAGCGACAGGGAGAGAGAGCTGTTTTTT
>-|TRBJ2-7|TRBV10-3|-
CASSGESSYEQYF
TGTGCCAGCAGTGGGGAGTCATCCTACGAGCAGTACTTC
>TRBD2|TRBJ2-7|TRBV29-1|few
CSVERPLAGISYEQYF
TGCAGCGTTGAAAGGCCCCTAGCGGGGATCTCCTACGAGCAGTACTTC
>-|TRBJ2-7|TRBV29-1|many
CSGGDSSYEQYF
TGCAGCGGGGGTGACAGCTCCTACGAGCAGTACTTC
>-|TRBJ1-2|TRBV2|many
CASSYSGDRYTF
TGTGCCAGCAGCTATTCAGGGGATCGCTACACCTTC
>TRBD1|TRBJ1-6|TRBV10-3|many
CASSYSGTGSSPLHF
TGTGCCAGCAGTTACTCGGGGACAGGGAGTTCACCCCTCCACTTT
>-|TRBJ1-6|TRBV19|few
CASSITIRELNSPLHF
TGTGCCAGTAGTATAACAATCAGGGAGTTGAATTCACCCCTCCACTTT
>TRBD1|TRBJ2-7|TRBV4-3|-
CASSQDYDRGSEQYF
TGCGCCAGCAGCCAAGATTACGACAGGGGAAGCGAGCAGTACTTC
>-|TRBJ2-7|TRBV20-1|many
CSARGYEQYF
TGCAGTGCTAGGGGCTACGAGCAGTACTTC
>TRBD1|TRBJ2-2|TRBV19|many
CASSRQGVGTGELFF
TGTGCCAGTAGTCGACAGGGTGTTGGCACCGGGGAGCTGTTTTTT
>TRBD1|TRBJ2-7|TRBV11-2|many
CASSLVGQGDSQYF
TGTGCCAGCAGCTTAGTAGGTCAGGGGGATTCCCAGTACTTC
>-|TRBJ1-5|TRBV20-1|-
CSARPPSGRVQPQHF
TGCAGTGCTAGACCCCCCTCAGGCCGGGTTCAGCCCCAGCATTTT
>-|TRBJ1-3|TRBV19|few
CASSAVTGNTIYF
TGTGCCAGTAGCGCCGTGACAGGAAACACCATATATTTT
>-|TRBJ1-6|TRBV5-1|many
CAKDNSPLHF
TGCGCGAAGGATAATTCACCCCTCCACTTT
>-|TRBJ1-1|TRBV20-1|many
CSALPPTGRDTEAFF
TGCAGTGCACTTCCCCCGACAGGAAGGGACACTGAAGCTTTCTTT
>-|TRBJ2-7|TRBV5-6|few
CASSLKGTSYEQYF
TGTGCCAGCAGCTTGAAGGGGACATCCTACGAGCAGTACTTC
>TRBD2|TRBJ2-7|TRBV11-2|few
CASSYSGRRGEQYF
TGTGCCAGCAGCTATAGCGGGAGAAGGGGCGAGCAGTACTTC
>TRBD1|TRBJ1-1|TRBV2|-
CASVMAGGWAEAFF
TGTGCCAGCGTGATGGCAGGGGGTTGGGCTGAAGCTTTCTTT
>-|TRBJ2-7|TRBV6-1|few
CASSEWNEQYF
TGTGCCAGCAGTGAATGGAACGAGCAGTACTTC
>-|TRBJ1-5|TRBV19|few
CASSISIEHSNQPQHF
TGTGCCAGTAGTATTAGTATAGAACATAGCAATCAGCCCCAGCATTTT
>TRBD1|TRBJ1-2|TRBV12-3/TRBV12-4|many
CASSRTGAQRRGYTF
TGTGCCAGCAGTCGGACAGGGGCTCAACGGAGGGGCTACACCTTC
>-|TRBJ1-1|TRBV19|few
CASKLTRKVGDTEAFF
TGTGCCAGTAAACTGACACGCAAAGTGGGGGACACTGAAGCTTTCTTT
>-|TRBJ2-2|TRBV25-1|-
CASSLGRVAGELFF
TGTGCCAGCAGTTTAGGCAGGGTGGCCGGGGAGCTGTTTTTT
>-|TRBJ2-5|TRBV11-2|many
CASSFRTDWAETQYF
TGTGCCAGCAGCTTCCGCACCGACTGGGCGGAGACCCAGTACTTC
>-|TRBJ2-7|TRBV6-5|few
CASSQVVGPSYEQYF
TGTGCCAGCAGCCAAGTGGTAGGGCCCTCCTACGAGCAGTACTTC
>-|TRBJ1-5|TRBV15|many
CATSRDPGGFQPQHF
TGTGCCACCAGCAGAGATCCCGGTGGGTTTCAGCCCCAGCATTTT
>TRBD2|TRBJ2-1|TRBV5-1|once
CASSLGPAGDEQFF
TGCGCCAGCAGCTTGGGGCCAGCGGGAGATGAGCAGTTCTTC
>-|TRBJ2-6|TRBV2|many
CASRTDPSGANVLTF
TGTGCCAGCAGAACAGACCCCTCTGGGGCCAACGTCCTGACTTTC
>TRBD2|TRBJ2-3|TRBV2|-
CASSSGLAGGLGADTQYF
TGTGCCAGCAGCAGTGGACTAGCGGGGGGGCTTGGAGCAGATACGCAGTATTTT
>TRBD1|TRBJ1-1|TRBV7-2|few
CASSFRTGSSEAFF
TGTGCCAGCAGCTTCCGGACAGGGAGTTCTGAAGCTTTCTTT
>TRBD1|TRBJ1-5|TRBV10-3|many
CATSQGSGQPQHF
TGTGCCACCTCACAGGGGTCCGGTCAGCCCCAGCATTTT
>TRBD2|TRBJ2-7|TRBV2|many
CASSQERTSGGYEQYF
TGTGCCAGCAGCCAAGAGCGGACTAGCGGGGGATACGAGCAGTACTTC
>-|TRBJ1-2|TRBV24-1|many
CATSDRGPTYGYTF
TGTGCCACCAGTGATCGGGGTCCGACCTATGGCTACACCTTC
>TRBD1|TRBJ1-5|TRBV24-1|-
CASTPGGQPQHF
TGTGCCAGCACCCCAGGGGGTCAGCCCCAGCATTTT
>-|TRBJ1-6|TRBV9|-
CASSFPGANSPLHF
TGTGCCAGCAGTTTCCCAGGGGCGAATTCACCCCTCCACTTT
>TRBD1|TRBJ2-5|TRBV11-2|-
CAWTGNQETQYF
TGTGCCTGGACAGGGAACCAAGAGACCCAGTACTTC
>-|TRBJ1-5|TRBV29-1|-
CSLAGRGSTQHF
TGCAGCTTAGCCGGTAGGGGATCGACCCAGCATTTT
>-|TRBJ1-2|TRBV9|many
CASSVETWSGYTF
TGTGCCAGCAGCGTAGAGACCTGGTCAGGCTACACCTTC
>-|TRBJ1-4|TRBV28|-
CASSSSRGGNEKLFF
TGTGCCAGCAGTTCTAGTAGAGGGGGAAACGAAAAACTGTTTTTT
>-|TRBJ1-3|TRBV2|many
CASTTGSKGNTIYF
TGTGCCAGCACGACGGGAAGTAAGGGAAACACCATATATTTT
>TRBD1|TRBJ1-1|TRBV10-3|-
CAISSRGGTGNTEAFF
TGTGCCATCAGTTCCCGAGGGGGGACAGGAAACACTGAAGCTTTCTTT
>-|TRBJ1-1|TRBV7-2|many
CASSSGIRGKSVNTEAFF
TGTGCCAGCAGCTCAGGAATTCGGGGCAAATCGGTAAACACTGAAGCTTTCTTT
>-|TRBJ1-3|TRBV10-3|many
CAISEGYSGNTIYF
TGTGCCATCAGCGAGGGTTACTCTGGAAACACCATATATTTT
>-|TRBJ2-7|TRBV29-1|many
CSVVAGGEQYF
TGCAGCGTGGTCGCCGGGGGAGAGCAGTACTTC
>-|TRBJ1-1|TRBV6-2/TRBV6-3|-
CASSRGFRDTEAFF
TGTGCCAGCAGTCGGGGCTTTCGGGACACTGAAGCTTTCTTT
>TRBD1|TRBJ1-1|TRBV29-1|many
CSVQSRTGEAFF
TGCAGCGTTCAATCCAGGACAGGTGAAGCTTTCTTT